The rows below give T cell receptor beta chains drawn from one sample of a study of early T cells in non-severe SARS-CoV-2 infection. From the 5' RACE reads, TCRdb called clonotypes with MiXCR, one entry per CDR3 protein. This table has more than 85,000 distinct CDR3 sequences, approximately 12% appearing once. The sample in question was whole blood, obtained at baseline. The receptors shown here come from an adult who was a healthcare worker with PCR-confirmed SARS-CoV-2 infection or an uninfected control (not recorded which). Both conserved end residues are part of each CDR3. A D gene is named only where the DNA matches it firmly. Clone sizes are given selectively: once, few, many, or a class where the clone is expanded.

>NA|TRBJ2-1|TRBV11-2|NA
CASGDSETLYNEQFF
TGTGCAAGCGGGGACAGCGAAACTCTCTACAATGAGCAGTTCTTC
>NA|TRBJ1-5|TRBV6-6|NA
CASTLSGKSNQPQHF
TGTGCCAGCACGCTTTCAGGGAAGTCTAATCAGCCCCAGCATTTT
>NA|TRBJ2-3|TRBV5-1|NA
CASSFGRTDTQYF
TGCGCCAGCAGCTTTGGACGCACAGATACGCAGTATTTT
>few|TRBJ1-2|TRBV7-2|NA
CASSQQAGKHGYTF
TGTGCCAGCAGCCAACAGGCAGGGAAACATGGCTACACCTTC
>few|TRBJ2-2|TRBV19|TRBD1
CASSLRDRAHTGELFF
TGTGCCAGTAGTCTCCGGGACAGGGCACACACCGGGGAGCTGTTTTTT
>NA|TRBJ1-5|TRBV20-1|NA
CSASRRVGNQPQHF
TGCAGTGCTAGTAGGCGGGTTGGCAATCAGCCCCAGCATTTT
>NA|TRBJ1-6|TRBV18|NA
CASSLTEGRNSPLHF
TGTGCCAGCTCACTCACGGAGGGGAGGAATTCACCCCTCCACTTT
>NA|TRBJ2-4|TRBV11-2|NA
CASSPMDIQYF
TGTGCCAGCAGCCCTATGGACATTCAGTACTTC
>many|TRBJ1-1|TRBV7-8|NA
CASSLIRMNTEAFF
TGTGCCAGCAGCTTAATCCGGATGAACACTGAAGCTTTCTTT
>few|TRBJ1-2|TRBV6-5|NA
CASSYSFVAGSRGYTF
TGTGCCAGCAGTTACTCTTTTGTGGCAGGGAGTCGTGGCTACACCTTC
>NA|TRBJ1-2|TRBV6-5|NA
CASRRPDLARDYGYTF
TGTGCCAGCAGAAGGCCCGACCTTGCCAGGGACTATGGCTACACCTTC
>few|TRBJ2-6|TRBV6-1|TRBD2
CASTLAGSGANVLTF
TGTGCCAGCACCCTAGCGGGTTCTGGGGCCAACGTCCTGACTTTC
>NA|TRBJ2-7|TRBV18|TRBD1
CASSPSSWDRVLGEQYF
TGTGCCAGCTCACCATCTTCGTGGGACAGGGTTTTGGGCGAGCAGTACTTC
>few|TRBJ1-2|TRBV24-1|TRBD1
CATSDANPRDSIYGYTF
TGTGCCACCAGTGATGCAAACCCCCGGGACAGCATCTATGGCTACACCTTC
>few|TRBJ1-2|TRBV28|NA
CASSQREYGYTF
TGTGCCAGCAGCCAGAGGGAGTATGGCTACACCTTC
>NA|TRBJ1-2|TRBV6-1|NA
CASIPTGTNYGYTF
TGTGCCAGCATCCCCACGGGGACTAACTATGGCTACACCTTC
>many|TRBJ2-3|TRBV7-9|NA
CASSLAGATDTQYF
TGTGCCAGCAGCCTGGCTGGGGCCACAGATACGCAGTATTTT
>few|TRBJ2-3|TRBV7-2|NA
CASSLATFTDTQYF
TGTGCCAGCAGCTTAGCCACTTTCACAGATACGCAGTATTTT
>few|TRBJ2-5|TRBV5-1|NA
CASSPSQETQYF
TGCGCCAGCAGCCCCTCACAAGAGACCCAGTACTTC
>NA|TRBJ1-4|TRBV5-1|NA
CASSQGRSNEKLFF
TGCGCCAGCAGCCAGGGACGGTCTAATGAAAAACTGTTTTTT
>NA|TRBJ2-2|TRBV24-1|TRBD1
CATSDPQGPGELFF
TGTGCCACCAGTGACCCACAGGGGCCCGGGGAGCTGTTTTTT
>NA|TRBJ2-3|TRBV3-1|NA
CASSQDQGVAGEITDTQYF
TGTGCCAGCAGCCAAGATCAGGGGGTTGCGGGGGAGATCACAGATACGCAGTATTTT
>NA|TRBJ2-7|TRBV6-5|NA
CASSSEDGAYEQYF
TGTGCCAGCAGCTCTGAAGACGGAGCCTACGAGCAGTACTTC
>NA|TRBJ2-7|TRBV12-3/TRBV12-4|TRBD2
CASSSGGTSYEQYF
TGTGCCAGCAGCTCCGGGGGGACTAGTTACGAGCAGTACTTC
>many|TRBJ2-1|TRBV9|TRBD1
CASSSRTGGYNEQFF
TGTGCCAGCAGCTCTCGGACAGGAGGCTACAATGAGCAGTTCTTC
>NA|TRBJ2-5|TRBV12-3/TRBV12-4|NA
CASSSPGSEGETQYF
TGTGCCAGCAGTTCTCCCGGGTCTGAGGGAGAGACCCAGTACTTC
>NA|TRBJ1-1|TRBV25-1|NA
CASSASPPSFTEAFF
TGTGCCAGCAGTGCTTCCCCCCCCTCGTTCACTGAAGCTTTCTTT
>few|TRBJ2-7|TRBV4-2|NA
CASSTDKSLSYEQYF
TGTGCCAGCAGCACAGATAAGTCCCTGTCCTACGAGCAGTACTTC
>NA|TRBJ1-2|TRBV6-5|TRBD1
CASSYRQGGYGYTF
TGTGCCAGCAGTTACCGACAGGGAGGCTATGGCTACACCTTC
>NA|TRBJ2-6|TRBV12-3/TRBV12-4|NA
CASTGGPGANVPTF
TGTGCCAGCACCGGAGGGCCTGGGGCCAACGTCCCGACTTTC
>few|TRBJ2-4|TRBV20-1|NA
CSAFGQAKNIQYF
TGCAGTGCCTTTGGGCAAGCCAAAAACATTCAGTACTTC
>few|TRBJ1-1|TRBV12-3/TRBV12-4|NA
CASSLGGAGTEVFF
TGTGCCAGCAGTTTAGGGGGCGCCGGCACTGAAGTTTTCTTT
>few|TRBJ1-4|TRBV5-1|NA
CASSLYSGGTNEKLFF
TGCGCCAGCAGCTTGTACTCCGGGGGGACTAATGAAAAACTTTTTTTT
>NA|TRBJ1-1|TRBV4-2|NA
CASSQVGGGNTEAFF
TGTGCCAGCAGCCAAGTTGGGGGCGGGAACACTGAAGCTTTCTTT
>few|TRBJ2-3|TRBV2|TRBD2
CASSGPVAGTTDTQYF
TGTGCCAGCAGTGGCCCCGTAGCGGGGACCACAGATACGCAGTATTTT
>few|TRBJ2-1|TRBV24-1|TRBD1
CATSDPGQGGNEQFF
TGTGCCACCAGTGATCCGGGACAGGGTGGAAATGAGCAGTTCTTC
>NA|TRBJ2-3|TRBV2|TRBD2
CASSRGGGSTDTQYF
TGTGCCAGCAGTCGCGGCGGGGGGAGCACAGATACGCAGTATTTT
>NA|TRBJ1-2|TRBV28|NA
CASRSGSNYGYTF
TGTGCCAGCCGATCAGGGAGCAACTATGGCTACACCTTC
>many|TRBJ1-1|TRBV6-1|NA
CAGTLGRDTEAFF
TGTGCCGGGACTTTAGGACGGGACACTGAAGCTTTCTTT
>many|TRBJ2-2|TRBV7-9|NA
CASSRPQGNTGELFF
TGTGCCAGCAGTCGCCCACAGGGGAACACCGGGGAGCTGTTTTTT
>few|TRBJ2-3|TRBV20-1|NA
CSAKYRDSPTDTQYF
TGCAGTGCTAAGTACCGGGACTCCCCCACAGATACGCAGTATTTT
>few|TRBJ1-6|TRBV5-1|TRBD1
CASSFVGQGTEPLHF
TGCGCCAGCAGCTTCGTCGGACAGGGGACCGAACCCCTCCACTTT
>many|TRBJ2-1|TRBV5-1|NA
CASSLRGGAYNEQFF
TGCGCCAGCAGCTTGCGCGGCGGGGCCTACAATGAGCAGTTCTTC
>NA|TRBJ2-1|TRBV7-3|NA
CASSLAPNNEQFF
TGTGCCAGCAGCCTTGCCCCCAACAATGAGCAGTTCTTC
>few|TRBJ2-5|TRBV29-1|NA
CSVDPATAGETQYF
TGCAGCGTTGATCCTGCCACCGCGGGGGAGACCCAGTACTTC
>NA|TRBJ2-7|TRBV7-2|NA
CASSSPGWGAYEQYF
TGTGCCAGCAGCTCCCCGGGATGGGGGGCCTACGAGCAGTACTTC
>many|TRBJ2-7|TRBV28|TRBD1
CASSLQGASSYEQYF
TGTGCCAGCAGTCTCCAGGGGGCGTCCTCCTACGAGCAGTACTTC
>many|TRBJ1-2|TRBV15|NA
CATSRDLSGYGYTF
TGTGCCACCAGCAGAGATTTGTCGGGCTATGGCTACACCTTC
>NA|TRBJ1-3|TRBV6-5|TRBD1
CASSYSRGPGNTIYF
TGTGCCAGCAGTTACTCGAGGGGGCCAGGAAACACCATATATTTT
>many|TRBJ2-3|TRBV24-1|NA
CATSDLNAGNTDTQYF
TGTGCCACCAGTGATTTGAATGCAGGGAACACAGATACGCAGTATTTT
>NA|TRBJ2-3|TRBV7-6|TRBD2
CASSLSEGLAATTDTQYF
TGTGCCAGCAGCCTATCGGAGGGGCTAGCGGCGACCACAGATACGCAGTATTTT
>many|TRBJ1-1|TRBV29-1|NA
CSVNTGNTEAFF
TGCAGCGTTAACACTGGGAACACTGAAGCTTTCTTT
>many|TRBJ1-1|TRBV6-2/TRBV6-3|TRBD1
CASSADRVIAEAFF
TGTGCCAGCAGTGCTGACAGGGTAATAGCTGAAGCTTTCTTT
>few|TRBJ2-1|TRBV6-8|TRBD2
CASSRRTRRDGEQFF
TGTGCCAGCAGTCGCAGGACTAGGCGGGATGGTGAGCAGTTCTTC
>few|TRBJ1-1|TRBV20-1|NA
CSASNHGGAPGTEAFF
TGCAGTGCTAGTAATCATGGGGGGGCCCCGGGCACTGAAGCTTTCTTT
>few|TRBJ2-7|TRBV18|TRBD1
CASADRGVEQYF
TGTGCCAGCGCGGACAGGGGGGTCGAGCAGTACTTC